This TCR beta chain stems from a study of cytomegalovirus exposure and HLA in healthy donors. Findings and caveats of the study: A list of roughly 180 TCR beta chains associated with cytomegalovirus was given.

A word on this clone: Its target is unknown.

The PCR had 60 Vbeta and 13 Jbeta primers. Libraries were prepared by immunoSEQ multiplex PCR; TCRdb keeps only in-frame clonotypes and omits some of them. The sample carries 170,000 or so clones, 75% to 85% recorded once. Germline values: CDR1 LGHNT, CDR2 FRNRAP. The CDR3 totals 14 residues. The trim removed 5 bases at V and 6 bases at J, leaving 7 bases unmatched. The origin of this receptor is a woman in her twenties or thirties in good health and CMV-seropositive. Sequenced sample: PBMCs. The chain recombines TRBV12-5 with TRBJ2-1; 7 bases agree with TRBD1. CDR3 protein: CASGEGTASNEQFF. The CDR3 DNA is TGTGCTAGTGGTGAAGGGACAGCCAGCAATGAGCAGTTCTTC.